This T cell receptor (beta chain) was recorded in a study of shared clonotypes between healthy human individuals. CD45RO-negative, CCR7-positively selected cells formed the naive CD8 fraction, excluding terminally differentiated effector memory CD45RA+ cells. Those who donated were healthy HIV-negative adults, with no recent acute infections or vaccinations reported. Comments on this clone: Its specificity is unknown.

V was clipped by 0 bases and J by 2 bases; unmatched bases: 10. The germline V gene encodes CDR1 SGHVS and CDR2 FNYEAQ. The CDR3 extends over 18 amino acids. Authors' analysis steps: ImmunoSEQ yielded junction-only sequences lacking quality scores, so filtering differed. Data came from immunoSEQ multiplex PCR; TCRdb stores just in-frame clones and leaves some out. V and J calls and clone size are those listed in that table; D and trimming were worked out from the DNA. The sample carries about 2.1 million clones, over 85% recorded once. Study-level findings and limits: An anticipated effect of sequencing depth on clonotype sharing among donors was recognized.

This TCR came from a young man in good health. Some clones in this sample may be carry-over from other donors' samples. The chain uses TRBV7-6 and TRBJ1-3; 7 nucleotides line up with TRBD1. Sequencing was performed on naive CD8+ T cells from PBMCs. Here the CDR3 DNA reads TGTGCCAGCAGCTTAGCAAGGCAGGGACAGATTCCTGGAAACACCATATATTTT. Amino acids: CASSLARQGQIPGNTIYF.